The present entry profiles one T cell receptor (beta chain) with its context. The data were produced by immunoSEQ multiplex PCR, yet TCRdb's version contains in-frame clones alone and is incomplete. The sample includes about 180,000 clones, around 86% of them seen just once. The sample originates from a study of cytomegalovirus exposure and HLA in healthy donors. This CDR3 comprises 18 residues. The J segment lost 3 bases and the V segment lost 2 bases, leaving 13 bases of the junction unmatched. Germline CDR1 reads SEHNR; CDR2 reads FQNEAQ (reference sequence). V usage is TRBV7-9 and J usage is TRBJ1-1, with 9 bases aligning to TRBD1. The receptor's source is a man younger than 35 in good health and CMV-seropositive. Sequences were obtained from PBMCs. The CDR3 loop reads CASSLPDRDRERDTEAFF. CDR3 coding DNA: TGTGCCAGCAGCTTACCCGACCGGGACAGGGAACGGGACACTGAAGCTTTCTTT.